These 9 T cell receptor beta chains came from one sample sequenced in a study of shared clonotypes between healthy human individuals. Method: immunoSEQ multiplex PCR; TCRdb's copy keeps in-frame clones and lacks some. The table records roughly 2.5 million clones, around 94% of them present only once. The sequenced material came from naive CD4+ T cells sorted from blood. The subset: CD45RA+ positively selected. The receptors come from a man younger than 30 in good health.

V gene TRBV18 combines with J gene TRBJ2-7; 11 bases are a match to TRBD2. With 4 bases clipped from V and 4 bases from J, the junction kept 6 bases outside the gene matches. The CDR3 contains 15 residues. Germline lookup yields CDR1 KGHSH and CDR2 LQKENI. CDR3 bases: TGTGCCAGCTCACGCGGGACTAGCGGCTTGTACGAGCAGTACTTC. It encodes CASSRGTSGLYEQYF.

The chain carries TRBV5-1 and TRBJ2-5, with 7 bases identical to TRBD1. Germline CDR1 SGHRS, CDR2 YFSETQ. This CDR3 spans 14 amino acids. Trimming removed 4 bases from V and 4 bases from J; junction bases left unmatched: 7. The CDR3 DNA is TGCGCCAGCAGCCCTCGACAGGGCCCAGAGACCCAGTACTTC. As protein: CASSPRQGPETQYF.

V is TRBV11-3 and J is TRBJ2-2, with 8 bases matching TRBD2. In germline, CDR1 is SGHNT, CDR2 YENEEA. J lost 13 bases, V lost 5 bases, and 9 bases had no gene match. This CDR3 has 13 amino acids. This CDR3 reads CASSPGLANRLFF. CDR3 DNA: TGTGCCAGCAGCCCAGGACTAGCCAATCGGCTGTTTTTT.

The chain uses TRBV5-1 and TRBJ2-3; TRBD1 agrees at 9 bases. Germline trimming cut 5 bases from V and 2 bases from J; bases unmatched to any gene: 15. The CDR3 has 18 residues. Germline lookup yields CDR1 SGHRS and CDR2 YFSETQ. CDR3: CASRRFYRGQGLTDTQYF. CDR3 sequence (DNA): TGCGCCAGCAGACGATTTTACAGGGGGCAGGGACTCACAGATACGCAGTATTTT.

The chain has TRBV4-3 and TRBJ2-7; TRBD2 aligns across 8 bases. V was pared by 2 bases and J by 2 bases, with 14 bases of the junction left unmatched. This CDR3 is 18 amino acids long. Germline V gives CDR1 LGHNA, CDR2 YSLEER. Here the CDR3 DNA reads TGCGCCAGCAGCCAATCTATTGCCGCGGGAGGTCGGGCCTACGAGCAGTACTTC. Its protein is CASSQSIAAGGRAYEQYF.

The CDR3 loop reads CASSTGTGGQETQYF. The CDR3 coding sequence is TGTGCCAGCAGTACCGGGACAGGGGGCCAAGAGACCCAGTACTTC. The chain combines TRBV6-5 with TRBJ2-5; 11 nucleotides align to TRBD1. The J segment lost 1 base and the V segment lost 5 bases, leaving 3 bases of the junction unmatched. The CDR3 covers 15 residues. Germline values: CDR1 MNHEY, CDR2 SVGAGI.

Comment on this clone: One end of the junction fails to match germline, which may point to a read error. The CDR3 here is CASSLVPGQETQYF. The CDR3 bases are TGTGCTAGCAGCTTAGTTCCCGGCCAAGAGACCCAGTACTTC. V usage is TRBV7-7 and J usage is TRBJ2-5; D gene unclear. The germline V gene encodes CDR1 SSHAT and CDR2 FNYEAQ (reference sequence). The length of the CDR3 is 14 residues. The entire variable domain, with the rest obtained from reference TRBV7-7 and TRBJ2-5, is as follows: GAGVSQSPRYKVTKRGQDVTLRCDPISSHATLYWYQQALGQGPEFLTYFNYEAQPDKSGLPSDRFSAERPEGSISTLTIQRTEQRDSAMYRCASSLVPGQETQYFGPGTRLLVL.

The sample holds one count of this clone. J is TRBJ2-7 and V is TRBV9, with 11 bases matching TRBD2. V dropped 4 bases and J dropped 5; count of bases not matched to a gene: 2. Germline loops: CDR1 SGDLS, CDR2 YYNGEE. The CDR3 extends over 13 amino acids. In DNA, the CDR3 is TGTGCCAGCAGCAAGACTAGCGGGGACGAGCAGTACTTC. It specifies CASSKTSGDEQYF. The full variable domain, in which reference TRBV9 and TRBJ2-7 provide the parts outside the CDR3, is DSGVTQTPKHLITATGQRVTLRCSPRSGDLSVYWYQQSLDQGLQFLIQYYNGEERAKGNILERFSAQQFPDLHSELNLSSLELGDSALYFCASSKTSGDEQYFGPGTRLTVT.

Here the CDR3 reads CATSRDHITEAFF. The CDR3 nucleotides read TGTGCCACCAGCAGAGATCACATAACTGAAGCTTTCTTT. V usage is TRBV15 and J usage is TRBJ1-1; D gene uncertain. The CDR3 is 13 amino acids. CDR1 LNHNV and CDR2 YYDKDF come from the germline V gene (reference sequence). The V gene lost 0 bases and the J gene lost 5 bases, with 7 bases spanning the gap. Supplemented by reference TRBV15 and TRBJ1-1, the full variable domain reads DAMVIQNPRYQVTQFGKPVTLSCSQTLNHNVMYWYQQKSSQAPKLLFHYYDKDFNNEADTPDNFQSRRPNTSFCFLDIRSPGLGDTAMYLCATSRDHITEAFFGQGTRLTVV.